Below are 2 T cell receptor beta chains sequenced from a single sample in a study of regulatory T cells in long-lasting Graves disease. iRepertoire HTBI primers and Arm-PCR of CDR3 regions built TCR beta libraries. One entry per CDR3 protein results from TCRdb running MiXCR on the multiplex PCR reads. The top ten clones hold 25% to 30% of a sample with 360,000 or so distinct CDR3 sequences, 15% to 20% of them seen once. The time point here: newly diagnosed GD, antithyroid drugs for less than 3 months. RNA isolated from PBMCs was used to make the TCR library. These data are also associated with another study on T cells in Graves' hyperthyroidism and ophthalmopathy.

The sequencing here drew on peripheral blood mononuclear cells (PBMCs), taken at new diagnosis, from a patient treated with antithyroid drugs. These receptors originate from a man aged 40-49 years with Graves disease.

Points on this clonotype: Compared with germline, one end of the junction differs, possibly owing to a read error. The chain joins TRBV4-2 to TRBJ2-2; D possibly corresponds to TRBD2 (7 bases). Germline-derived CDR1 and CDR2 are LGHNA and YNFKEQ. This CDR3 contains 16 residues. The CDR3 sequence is CASSQDGPGGTRELFF. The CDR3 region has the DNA TGTGCCAGCAGCCAAGATGGGCCGGGGGGCACCAGGGAGCTGTTTTTT.

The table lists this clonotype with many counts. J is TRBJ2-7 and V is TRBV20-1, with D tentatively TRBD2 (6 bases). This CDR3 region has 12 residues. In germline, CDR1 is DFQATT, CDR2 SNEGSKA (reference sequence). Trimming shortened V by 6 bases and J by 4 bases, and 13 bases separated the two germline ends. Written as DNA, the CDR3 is TGCAGTGCGAAGACGGGGACTTACGAGCAGTACTTC. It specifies CSAKTGTYEQYF.